This TCR beta chain emerged from a study of cytomegalovirus exposure and HLA in healthy donors. The PCR was carried out with 60 Vbeta primers and 13 Jbeta primers. Data came from immunoSEQ multiplex PCR; TCRdb stores just in-frame clones and leaves some out. In the table there are some 150,000 clones, around 77% of which are singletons. Study outcomes and limitations: TCR beta sequences reportedly predicted the HLA-A and HLA-B alleles of most subjects accurately.

The CDR3 covers 14 residues. Per germline, CDR1 GTSNPN and CDR2 SVGIG (reference sequence). Trimming shortened V by 3 bases and J by 8 bases, and 19 bases separated the two germline ends. As concerns this clone: Its antigen is still unknown.

The gene calls are TRBV30 and TRBJ1-2; TRBD1 might be the D (5 bases). The clonotype originates from a man aged 25 to 40 in good health and CMV-seropositive. What was sequenced was PBMCs. For the CDR3, the DNA is TGTGCCTGGAGCCCGGACGGCCTTGGGGGGGGCTACACCTTC. It specifies CAWSPDGLGGGYTF.